One sample yielded the 27 T cell receptor beta chains listed below, sequenced in a study of blood T cells in healthy people across ages. Primers used in a second PCR of roughly 6 to 11 cycles were a sample-barcoded 5' primer and a J-beta primer mix. MiXCR, run by TCRdb on the 5' RACE reads, gives a single entry per CDR3 protein. The data contain more than 650,000 distinct CDR3 sequences, 22% of them singletons. The source material was blood. These receptor sequences come from a man in his 70s in good health.

The DNA for the CDR3 is TGCAGCGCAGAAGGTCCGGCCAGGGGAGTCACTGAAGCTTTCTTT. Its translation: CSAEGPARGVTEAFF. The chain carries TRBV29-1 and TRBJ1-1, with D perhaps TRBD1 (6 bases). V lost 7 bases and J lost 4, with 22 bases in between. The CDR3 runs 15 residues. The V gene's germline CDR1 is SQVTM and CDR2 ANQGSEA.

The chain couples TRBV20-1 to TRBJ1-2, with D uncertain. Germline V CDR1 and CDR2: DFQATT, SNEGSKA (reference sequence). V shed 0 bases and J shed 2 bases, with 13 bases lying between them. The CDR3 spans 15 residues. CDR3 nucleotides: TGCAGTGCTAGAGAGGCCGCAAGGGCGAACTATGGCTACACCTTC. Translation: CSAREAARANYGYTF.

The J gene is TRBJ1-1, the V gene TRBV29-1; D unclear. The CDR3 length is 15 residues. The germline V and J ends were trimmed by 2 bases and 5 bases, with 18 bases remaining between them. The germline gives CDR1 SQVTM, CDR2 ANQGSEA. The chain's CDR3 is CSVESFGEPGTEAFF. Here the CDR3 DNA reads TGCAGCGTTGAATCTTTCGGGGAGCCGGGAACTGAAGCTTTCTTT.

Turning to this clonotype: At one end the junction does not follow the germline gene, possibly because of a read error. The chain links TRBV27 to TRBJ1-1; no firm D call. In germline, CDR1 is MNHEY, CDR2 SMNVEV (reference sequence). The CDR3 spans 14 residues. The CDR3: CANSPPVGILKLFF. The CDR3 region has the DNA TGTGCCAACAGTCCCCCCGTGGGAATACTGAAGCTTTTCTTT.

This clonotype was seen a few times. The chain joins TRBV12-3 or TRBV12-4 to TRBJ1-2; no firm D call. With 2 bases removed from V and 2 bases from J, the gap between germline ends came to 6 bases. The CDR3 has 13 amino acids. CDR3 sequence: CASSLWVNYGYTF. The CDR3 region has the DNA TGTGCCAGCAGTTTATGGGTCAACTATGGCTACACCTTC.

V gene TRBV12-3 or TRBV12-4 combines with J gene TRBJ1-1; no clear D gene. The CDR3 totals 13 residues. V was trimmed by 7 bases and J by 2 bases, leaving 11 bases between them. The DNA of the CDR3 is TGTGCCAGCAACTATGCAGTCAACACTGAAGCTTTCTTT. Encoded protein: CASNYAVNTEAFF.

This clonotype was seen at least ten times. V is TRBV5-1 and J is TRBJ1-4; the D gene is possibly TRBD1 (5 bases). V shed 4 bases and J shed 4 bases, with 14 bases lying between them. The CDR3 length is 15 residues. CDR1 and CDR2 (germline): SGHRS, YFSETQ. This chain's CDR3 is CASSPWDGSNEKLFF. CDR3 in DNA: TGCGCCAGCAGCCCTTGGGACGGCAGTAATGAAAAACTGTTTTTT.

This clonotype was seen a few times. The J gene is TRBJ2-3, the V gene TRBV13; 9 bases align to TRBD2. Germline CDR1 is PRHDT and CDR2 is FYEKMQ (reference sequence). CDR3 size: 18 residues. V lost 0 bases to trimming and J lost 3 bases; unmatched junction nucleotides: 10. The CDR3 sequence is CASSLGGWTSALTDTQYF. For the CDR3, the DNA is TGTGCCAGCAGCTTAGGAGGGTGGACTAGCGCTTTGACAGATACGCAGTATTTT.

As concerns this clonotype: A read error may account for a junction end that differs from germline. The rearrangement uses TRBV6-5 and TRBJ1-1; tentative D call: TRBD1 (5 bases). The germline gives CDR1 MNHEY, CDR2 SVGAGI. The CDR3 sequence is 14 residues long. CDR3 in amino acids: CASTYGDGNTEAFF. In DNA, the CDR3 is TGTGCCAGCACTTACGGGGACGGGAACACTGAAGCTTTCTTT.

V and J are TRBV6-4 and TRBJ2-1; 7 bases match TRBD1. V gave up 6 bases and J gave up 5 bases; unmatched junction bases: 10. Germline-derived CDR1 and CDR2 are MRHNA and SNTAGT. The CDR3 consists of 15 residues. In nucleotides, the CDR3 is TGTGCCAGCAGCAGACAGGGCCTAGCTAACAATGAGCAGTTCTTC. Its translation: CASSRQGLANNEQFF.

The V call is TRBV20-1, the J call TRBJ2-3; 10 bases fit TRBD2. The junction had 10 bases not matched to a gene; V was cut back by 1 base and J by 3 bases. The CDR3 runs to 17 residues. CDR1 DFQATT and CDR2 SNEGSKA come from the germline V gene (reference sequence). DNA for the CDR3: TGCAGTGCTAGAGCCCCGATTGGGGGACTAGCGACAGATACGCAGTATTTT. It is translated as CSARAPIGGLATDTQYF.

The chain recombines TRBV5-1 with TRBJ2-2; TRBD1 matches 7 bases. There are 15 residues in the CDR3. V lost 4 bases to trimming and J lost 3 bases; unmatched junction nucleotides: 6. In germline, CDR1 is SGHRS, CDR2 YFSETQ. CDR3 coding DNA: TGCGCCAGCAGCATCAGGGGGTTCGACACCGGGGAGCTGTTTTTT. It encodes CASSIRGFDTGELFF.

This clonotype was counted between two and nine times. One junction end disagrees with the germline gene, perhaps due to a read error. The chain uses TRBV29-1 and TRBJ2-3; 8 positions match TRBD1. Germline assignment: CDR1 SQVTM and CDR2 ANQGSEA. The length of the CDR3 is 15 residues. The CDR3 loop is CSVQDRGGRWDTQYF. For the CDR3, the DNA is TGCAGCGTTCAAGACAGGGGCGGGCGGTGGGATACGCAGTATTTT.

In this sample, this clonotype turned up many times. The V gene is TRBV20-1, the J gene TRBJ1-5, with TRBD1 matching over 8 bases. Per germline, CDR1 DFQATT and CDR2 SNEGSKA (reference sequence). Losses at the gene ends were 5 bases for V and 2 bases for J; bases not matched to a gene: 5. The CDR3 extends over 14 amino acids. The CDR3 DNA reads TGCAGTGCTGGGCCGGGACAGGGCAATCAGCCCCAGCATTTT. Encoded protein: CSAGPGQGNQPQHF.

This chain joins TRBV14 and TRBJ1-6; possible D gene TRBD1, 6 bases. This CDR3 has 13 amino acids. Germline V lookup: CDR1 SGHDN, CDR2 FVKESK. The V end lost 3 bases, the J end lost 10 bases, and 10 bases lay between the germline ends. CDR3 region: CASSQNRASPLHF. CDR3 sequence (DNA): TGTGCCAGCAGCCAGAACAGGGCGTCACCCCTCCACTTT.

In this sample, this clonotype turned up a few times. This chain joins TRBV4-1 and TRBJ2-2, with 8 bases identical to TRBD2. The CDR3 consists of 15 residues. CDR1 MGHRA and CDR2 YSYEKL come from the germline V gene. The V and J ends lost 4 bases and 7 bases, in that order; junction bases with no gene match: 8. CDR3 coding DNA: TGCGCCAGCAGCCGGGGACTAGTCGGTAGCGGGGAGCTGTTTTTT. Translated, it gives CASSRGLVGSGELFF.

This clonotype was counted at least ten times. The rearrangement uses TRBV6-1 and TRBJ2-3; 16 bases fit TRBD2. The CDR3 is 16 amino acids. J gave up 3 bases and V 5 bases, and 2 bases lay outside the gene matches. CDR1 is MNHNS, CDR2 SASEGT, per germline. The CDR3 coding sequence is TGTGCCAGCAGTCGGGGACTAGCGGGAGGGACAGATACGCAGTATTTT. Its translation: CASSRGLAGGTDTQYF.

The chain recombines TRBV6-6 with TRBJ1-1; no reliable D call. This CDR3 has 11 residues. From germline, CDR1 is MNHNY and CDR2 SVGAGI (reference sequence). V was pared by 8 bases and J by 3 bases, with 7 bases between. The CDR3: CASYQDTEAFF. CDR3 in DNA: TGTGCCAGCTATCAGGACACTGAAGCTTTCTTT.

Only a few counts were recorded for this clonotype. The rearrangement uses TRBV12-3 or TRBV12-4 and TRBJ2-5; no reliable D call. The CDR3 runs to 14 residues. Trimming took off 0 bases at V and 1 base at J, with 6 bases between the two ends. CDR3 coding DNA: TGTGCCAGCAGTTTAGCGGTCCCCCAAGAGACCCAGTACTTC. Its translation: CASSLAVPQETQYF.

This clonotype was observed a few times. This chain connects TRBV6-1 to TRBJ2-3; D unclear. The V end was cut by 8 bases, the J end by 7 bases, with 13 bases between. CDR1 MNHNS and CDR2 SASEGT come from the germline V gene. This CDR3 is built from 12 residues. The CDR3 nucleotides read TGTGCCAGCGCCCCCAGATCCAATACGCAGTATTTT. Residues: CASAPRSNTQYF.

This clonotype was observed a handful of times. The chain combines TRBV6-2 or TRBV6-3 with TRBJ2-2; 7 bases line up with TRBD2. The CDR3 runs to 16 residues. With V trimmed by 5 bases and J by 4 bases, 10 bases remained unmatched. Germline CDR1 and CDR2: MNHEY and SVGEGT. The CDR3 here is CASSRRPGLTTGELFF. The CDR3 DNA reads as TGTGCCAGCAGTCGAAGACCGGGACTAACCACCGGGGAGCTGTTTTTT.

The chain carries TRBV20-1 and TRBJ1-2; D might be TRBD1 (5 bases). Germline V gives CDR1 DFQATT, CDR2 SNEGSKA (reference sequence). The V end lost 5 bases, the J end lost 7 bases, and 17 bases lay between the germline ends. The CDR3 loop spans 13 amino acids. The CDR3 is CSARWIRGGGYTF. CDR3 DNA: TGCAGTGCTCGCTGGATCCGGGGGGGTGGCTACACCTTC.

This rearrangement joins TRBV12-3 or TRBV12-4 to TRBJ2-5; 7 bases are a match to TRBD1. With the DNA end fitting TRBJ2-7 better, the J assignment may be wrong. The CDR3 length is 14 residues. The CDR3 DNA is TGTGCCAGCAGGACGACAGGGCTCTCCTACGAGCAGTACGTC. Encoded protein: CASRTTGLSYEQYV.

This clonotype has just a few counts. The chain uses TRBV4-2 and TRBJ1-4, with TRBD1 matching 7 bases. CDR3 length: 17 residues. J lost 3 bases, V lost 3 bases, and 10 bases had no gene match. Germline CDR1 and CDR2: LGHNA and YNFKEQ. CDR3 residues: CASSHEGTAAANEKLFF. The DNA for the CDR3 is TGTGCCAGCAGCCACGAGGGGACAGCCGCGGCTAATGAAAAACTGTTTTTT.

The chain employs TRBV7-2 and TRBJ1-1; TRBD1 is a possible D gene (5 bases). Germline V CDR1 and CDR2: SGHTA, FQGNSA. CDR3 length: 13 amino acids. V gave up 5 bases and J gave up 4 bases, with 11 bases separating them. CDR3: CASSPMGGTEAFF. The CDR3 DNA is TGTGCCAGCAGCCCCATGGGGGGCACTGAAGCTTTCTTT.

The chain uses TRBV7-9 and TRBJ1-5; 11 positions match TRBD1. Germline lookup yields CDR1 SEHNR and CDR2 FQNEAQ (reference sequence). With V trimmed by 6 bases and J by 6 bases, 7 bases remained unmatched. This CDR3 is 15 amino acids long. DNA of the CDR3: TGTGCCAGCAGTTCCTGGACAGGGGGCACTCAGCCCCAGCATTTT. Residues: CASSSWTGGTQPQHF.

This clonotype was seen only a few times. For the CDR3, the DNA is TGTGCCACCAAAGCAGGGGACAACACCGGGGAGCTGTTTTTT. Translated, it gives CATKAGDNTGELFF. V gene TRBV24-1 combines with J gene TRBJ2-2; tentatively, D is TRBD1 (6 bases). The V gene's germline CDR1 is KGHDR and CDR2 SFDVKD. The ends were cut back, 8 bases at V and 2 bases at J, with 11 bases in the middle. The CDR3 is 14 residues long.